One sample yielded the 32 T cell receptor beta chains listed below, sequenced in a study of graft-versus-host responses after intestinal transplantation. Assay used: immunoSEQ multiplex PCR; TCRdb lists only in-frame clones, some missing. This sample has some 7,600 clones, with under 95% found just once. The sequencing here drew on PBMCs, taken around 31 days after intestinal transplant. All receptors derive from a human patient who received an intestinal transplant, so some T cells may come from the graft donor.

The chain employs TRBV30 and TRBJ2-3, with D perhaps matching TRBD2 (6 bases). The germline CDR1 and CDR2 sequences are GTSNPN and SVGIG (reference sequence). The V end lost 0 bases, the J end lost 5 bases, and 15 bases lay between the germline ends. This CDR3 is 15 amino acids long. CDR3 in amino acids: CAWSVSAGRLDTQYF. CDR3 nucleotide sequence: TGTGCCTGGAGTGTCTCGGCGGGGCGGTTAGATACGCAGTATTTT.

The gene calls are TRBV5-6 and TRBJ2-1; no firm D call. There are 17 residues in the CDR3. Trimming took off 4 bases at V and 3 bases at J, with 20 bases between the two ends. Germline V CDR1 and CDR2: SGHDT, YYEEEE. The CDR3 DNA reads TGTGCCAGCAGCCCCCTCTCGAGAGCACCAAACTACAATGAGCAGTTCTTC. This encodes CASSPLSRAPNYNEQFF.

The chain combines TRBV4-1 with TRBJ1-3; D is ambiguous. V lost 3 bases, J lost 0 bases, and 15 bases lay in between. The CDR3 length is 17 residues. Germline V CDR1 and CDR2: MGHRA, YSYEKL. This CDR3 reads CASSHPQGRDSGNTIYF. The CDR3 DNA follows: TGCGCCAGCAGCCACCCCCAAGGACGGGACTCTGGAAACACCATATATTTT.

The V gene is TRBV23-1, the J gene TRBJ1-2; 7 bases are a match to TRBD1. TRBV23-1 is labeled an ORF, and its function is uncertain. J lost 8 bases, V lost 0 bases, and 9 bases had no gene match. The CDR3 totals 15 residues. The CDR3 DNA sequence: TGCGCCAGCAGTCAATCCTCAGGGGGTCCAGGGGGCTACACCTTC. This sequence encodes CASSQSSGGPGGYTF.

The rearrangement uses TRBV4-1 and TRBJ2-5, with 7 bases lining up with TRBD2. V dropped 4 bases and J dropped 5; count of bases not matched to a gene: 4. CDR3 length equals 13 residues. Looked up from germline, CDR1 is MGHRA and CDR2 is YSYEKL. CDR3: CASSRLAGETQYF. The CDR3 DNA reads TGCGCCAGCAGCCGACTAGCTGGGGAGACCCAGTACTTC.

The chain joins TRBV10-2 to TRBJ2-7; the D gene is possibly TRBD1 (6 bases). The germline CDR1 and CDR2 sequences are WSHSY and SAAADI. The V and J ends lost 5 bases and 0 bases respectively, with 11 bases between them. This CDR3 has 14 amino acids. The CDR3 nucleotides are TGCGCCAGCAGTCGGACAGAGAGCTCCTACGAGCAGTACTTC. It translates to CASSRTESSYEQYF.

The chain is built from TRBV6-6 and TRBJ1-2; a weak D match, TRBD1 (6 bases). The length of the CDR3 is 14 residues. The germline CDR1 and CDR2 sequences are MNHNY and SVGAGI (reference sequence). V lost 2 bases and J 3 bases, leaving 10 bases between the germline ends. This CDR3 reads CASSYTGLDYGYTF. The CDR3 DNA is TGTGCCAGCAGTTACACAGGGCTGGACTATGGCTACACCTTC.

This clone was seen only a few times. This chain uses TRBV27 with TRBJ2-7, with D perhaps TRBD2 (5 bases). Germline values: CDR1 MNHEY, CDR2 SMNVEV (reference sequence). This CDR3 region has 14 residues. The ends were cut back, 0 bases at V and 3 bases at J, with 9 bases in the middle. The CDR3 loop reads CASSLSGLYYEQYF. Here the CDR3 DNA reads TGTGCCAGCAGTTTATCCGGACTTTACTACGAGCAGTACTTC.

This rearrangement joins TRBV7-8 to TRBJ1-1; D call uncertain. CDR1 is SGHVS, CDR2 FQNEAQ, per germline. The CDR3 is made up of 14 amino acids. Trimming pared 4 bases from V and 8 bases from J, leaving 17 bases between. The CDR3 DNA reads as TGTGCCAGCAGCTCTCACTATATAGAAGAAGAAGCTTTCTTT. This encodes CASSSHYIEEEAFF.

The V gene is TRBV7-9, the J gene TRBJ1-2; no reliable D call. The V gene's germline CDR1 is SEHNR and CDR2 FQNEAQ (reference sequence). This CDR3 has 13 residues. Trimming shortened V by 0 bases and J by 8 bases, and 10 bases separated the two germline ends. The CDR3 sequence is CASSLAWGGGYTF. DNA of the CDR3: TGTGCCAGCAGCTTAGCCTGGGGTGGAGGCTACACCTTC.

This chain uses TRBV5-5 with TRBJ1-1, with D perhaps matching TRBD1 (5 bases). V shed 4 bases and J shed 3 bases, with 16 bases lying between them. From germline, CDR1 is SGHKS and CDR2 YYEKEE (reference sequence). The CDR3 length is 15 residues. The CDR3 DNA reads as TGTGCCAGCAGCGCGATTATTTTGGGGGACACTGAAGCTTTCTTT. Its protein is CASSAIILGDTEAFF.

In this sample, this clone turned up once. The CDR3 is CASSPPGANTEAFF. The CDR3 DNA sequence: TGTGCCAGCTCACCACCGGGAGCGAACACTGAAGCTTTCTTT. V gene TRBV18 combines with J gene TRBJ1-1, with no clear D. This CDR3 region has 14 residues. V lost 0 bases and J lost 1, with 6 bases in between. The germline V gene has CDR1 KGHSH and CDR2 LQKENI. The full variable domain, rest sourced from reference TRBV18 and TRBJ1-1, is NAGVMQNPRHLVRRRGQEARLRCSPMKGHSHVYWYRQLPEEGLKFMVYLQKENIIDESGMPKERFSAEFPKEGPSILRIQQVVRGDSAAYFCASSPPGANTEAFFGQGTRLTVV.

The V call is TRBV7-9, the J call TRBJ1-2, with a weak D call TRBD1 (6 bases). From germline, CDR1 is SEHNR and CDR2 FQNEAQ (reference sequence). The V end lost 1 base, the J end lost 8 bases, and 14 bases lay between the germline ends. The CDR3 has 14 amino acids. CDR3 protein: CASSLGAGAKGYTF. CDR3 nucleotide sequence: TGTGCCAGCAGCTTAGGCGCGGGGGCGAAAGGCTACACCTTC. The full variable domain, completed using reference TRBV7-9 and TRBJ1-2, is DTGVSQNPRHKITKRGQNVTFRCDPISEHNRLYWYRQTLGQGPEFLTYFQNEAQLEKSRLLSDRFSAERPKGSFSTLEIQRTEQGDSAMYLCASSLGAGAKGYTFGSGTRLTVV.

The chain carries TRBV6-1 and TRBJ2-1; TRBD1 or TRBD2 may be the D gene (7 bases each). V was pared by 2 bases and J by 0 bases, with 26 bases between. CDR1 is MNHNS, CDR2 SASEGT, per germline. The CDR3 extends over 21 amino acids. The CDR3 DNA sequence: TGTGCCAGCAGTGAACCTCAGGTGCCAGGGGGACTACAATTCTCCTACAATGAGCAGTTCTTC. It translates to CASSEPQVPGGLQFSYNEQFF.

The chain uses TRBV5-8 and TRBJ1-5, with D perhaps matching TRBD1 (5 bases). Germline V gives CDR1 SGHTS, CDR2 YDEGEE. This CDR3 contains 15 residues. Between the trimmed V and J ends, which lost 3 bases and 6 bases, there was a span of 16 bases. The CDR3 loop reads CASSSVGGMGQPQHF. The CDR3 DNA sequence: TGTGCCAGCAGCTCCGTGGGGGGGATGGGTCAGCCCCAGCATTTT.

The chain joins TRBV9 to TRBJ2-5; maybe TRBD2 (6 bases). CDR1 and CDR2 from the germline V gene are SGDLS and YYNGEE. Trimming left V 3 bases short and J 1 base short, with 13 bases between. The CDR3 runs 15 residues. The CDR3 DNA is TGTGCCAGCAGCGATCTCGGTAGCGGCCAAGAGACCCAGTACTTC. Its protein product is CASSDLGSGQETQYF.

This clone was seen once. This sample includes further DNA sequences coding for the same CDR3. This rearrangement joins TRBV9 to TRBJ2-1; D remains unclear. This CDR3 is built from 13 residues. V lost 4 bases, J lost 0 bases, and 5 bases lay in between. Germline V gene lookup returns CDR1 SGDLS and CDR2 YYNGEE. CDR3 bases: TGTGCCAGCAGCCAAGACTCCTACAATGAGCAGTTCTTC. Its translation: CASSQDSYNEQFF.

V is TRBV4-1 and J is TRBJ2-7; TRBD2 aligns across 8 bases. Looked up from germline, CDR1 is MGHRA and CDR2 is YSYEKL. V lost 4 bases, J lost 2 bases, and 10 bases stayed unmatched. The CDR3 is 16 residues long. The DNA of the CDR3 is TGCGCCAGCAGCCGAATACGGGGGGGAGATGCCTACGAGCAGTACTTC. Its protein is CASSRIRGGDAYEQYF.

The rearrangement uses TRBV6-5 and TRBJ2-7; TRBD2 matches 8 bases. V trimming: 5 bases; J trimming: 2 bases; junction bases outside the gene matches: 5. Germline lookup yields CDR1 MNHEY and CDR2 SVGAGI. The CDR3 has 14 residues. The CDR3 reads CASSPPGLAYEQYF. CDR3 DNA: TGTGCCAGCAGTCCACCGGGACTAGCCTACGAGCAGTACTTC.

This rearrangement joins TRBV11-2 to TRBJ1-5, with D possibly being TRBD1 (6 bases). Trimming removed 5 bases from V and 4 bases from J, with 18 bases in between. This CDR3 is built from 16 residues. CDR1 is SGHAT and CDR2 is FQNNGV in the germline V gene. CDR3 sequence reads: CASSALRGGKNQPQHF. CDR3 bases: TGTGCCAGCAGCGCCCTGAGGGGGGGGAAGAATCAGCCCCAGCATTTT.

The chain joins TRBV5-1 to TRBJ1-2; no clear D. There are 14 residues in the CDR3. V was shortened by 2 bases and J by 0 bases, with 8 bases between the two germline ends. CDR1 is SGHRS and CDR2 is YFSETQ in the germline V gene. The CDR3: CASSLKDTNYGYTF. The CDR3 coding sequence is TGCGCCAGCAGCTTAAAGGATACTAACTATGGCTACACCTTC.

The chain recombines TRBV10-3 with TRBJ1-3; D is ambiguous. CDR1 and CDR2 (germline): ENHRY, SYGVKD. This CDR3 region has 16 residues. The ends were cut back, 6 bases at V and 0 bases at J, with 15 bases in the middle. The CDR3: CAIRTFDVDSGNTIYF. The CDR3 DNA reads TGTGCCATCAGGACCTTTGACGTAGACTCTGGAAACACCATATATTTT.

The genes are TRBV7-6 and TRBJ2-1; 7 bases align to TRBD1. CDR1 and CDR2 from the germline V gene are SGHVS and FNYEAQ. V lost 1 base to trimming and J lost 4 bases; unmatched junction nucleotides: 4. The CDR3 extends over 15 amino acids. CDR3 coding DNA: TGTGCCAGCAGCTTAGGAGGGGGCCATTACAATGAGCAGTTCTTC. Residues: CASSLGGGHYNEQFF.

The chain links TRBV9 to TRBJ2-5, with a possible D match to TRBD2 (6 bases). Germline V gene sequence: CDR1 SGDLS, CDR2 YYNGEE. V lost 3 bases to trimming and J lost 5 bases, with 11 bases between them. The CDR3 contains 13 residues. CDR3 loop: CASSGDSGETQYF. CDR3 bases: TGTGCCAGCAGCGGCGACAGCGGGGAGACCCAGTACTTC.

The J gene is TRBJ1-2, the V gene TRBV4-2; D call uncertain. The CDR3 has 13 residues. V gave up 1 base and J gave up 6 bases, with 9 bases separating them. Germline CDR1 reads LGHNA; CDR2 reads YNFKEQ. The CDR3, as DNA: TGTGCCAGCAGCCAAGGCTCGTGGGATGGCTACACCTTC. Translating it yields CASSQGSWDGYTF.

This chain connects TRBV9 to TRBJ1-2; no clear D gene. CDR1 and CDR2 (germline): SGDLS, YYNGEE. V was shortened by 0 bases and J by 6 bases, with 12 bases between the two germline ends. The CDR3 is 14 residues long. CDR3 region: CASSVGEGSDGYTF. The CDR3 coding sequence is TGTGCCAGCAGCGTAGGGGAAGGGTCGGATGGCTACACCTTC.

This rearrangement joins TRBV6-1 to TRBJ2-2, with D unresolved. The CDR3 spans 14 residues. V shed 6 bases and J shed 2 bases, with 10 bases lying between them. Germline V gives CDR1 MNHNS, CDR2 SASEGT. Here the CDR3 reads CASRLYLNTGELFF. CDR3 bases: TGTGCCAGCAGACTTTACTTAAACACCGGGGAGCTGTTTTTT.

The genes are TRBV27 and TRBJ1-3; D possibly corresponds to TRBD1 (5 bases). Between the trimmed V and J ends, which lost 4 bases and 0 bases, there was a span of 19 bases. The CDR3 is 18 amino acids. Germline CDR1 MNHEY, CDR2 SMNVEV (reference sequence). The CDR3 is CASSSITGSPYSGNTIYF. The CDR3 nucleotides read TGTGCCAGCAGTTCGATAACAGGCTCCCCCTACTCTGGAAACACCATATATTTT.

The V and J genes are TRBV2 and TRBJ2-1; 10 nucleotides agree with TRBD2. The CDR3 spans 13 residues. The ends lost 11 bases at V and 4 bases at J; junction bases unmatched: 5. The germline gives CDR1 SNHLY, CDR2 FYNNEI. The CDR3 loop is CAGLAALYNEQFF. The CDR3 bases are TGTGCCGGACTAGCGGCGCTTTACAATGAGCAGTTCTTC.

The CDR3 region has the DNA TGTGCCAGCAGCTTGAGAGGAGGGTCCTACGAGCAGTACTTC. Amino acid sequence: CASSLRGGSYEQYF. The rearrangement joins TRBV5-8 to TRBJ2-7, with TRBD2 as a possible D gene (6 bases). The ends were cut back, 1 base at V and 1 base at J, with 9 bases in the middle. The germline V gene has CDR1 SGHTS and CDR2 YDEGEE. This CDR3 contains 14 residues. Full variable domain (outside the CDR3, taken from reference TRBV5-8 and TRBJ2-7): EAGVTQSPTHLIKTRGQQATLRCSPISGHTSVYWYQQALGLGLQFLLWYDEGEERNRGNFPPRFSGRQFPNYSSELNVNALELEDSALYLCASSLRGGSYEQYFGPGTRLTVT.

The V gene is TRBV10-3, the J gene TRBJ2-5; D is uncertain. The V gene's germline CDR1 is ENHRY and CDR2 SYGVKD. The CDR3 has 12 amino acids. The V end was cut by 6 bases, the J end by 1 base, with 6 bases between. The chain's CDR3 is CAISELQETQYF. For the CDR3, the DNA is TGTGCCATCAGCGAGCTCCAAGAGACCCAGTACTTC.

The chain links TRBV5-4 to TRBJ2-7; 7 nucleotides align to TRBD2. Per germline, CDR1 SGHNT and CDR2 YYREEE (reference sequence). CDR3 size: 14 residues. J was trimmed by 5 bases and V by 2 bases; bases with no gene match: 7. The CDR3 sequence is CASSFGSGGDEQYF. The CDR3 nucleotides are TGTGCCAGCAGCTTTGGGTCGGGGGGAGACGAGCAGTACTTC. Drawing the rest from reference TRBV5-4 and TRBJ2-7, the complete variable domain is ETGVTQSPTHLIKTRGQQVTLRCSSQSGHNTVSWYQQALGQGPQFIFQYYREEENGRGNFPPRFSGLQFPNYSSELNVNALELDDSALYLCASSFGSGGDEQYFGPGTRLTVT.